The next 25 T cell receptor beta chains were all read from a single sample in a study of Ad26.COV2.S vaccination and SARS-CoV-2 variants. The sample's treatment: about 20 received Ad26.COV2.S at low or high dose, single or two shots; 5 received placebo; per-sample allocation not given. It was on day 63 after the first vaccine or placebo injection that samples were taken. Clones were sequenced by immunoSEQ multiplex PCR, and TCRdb holds only the in-frame ones, with some missing. Of over 300,000 clones listed, roughly 80% were seen once; the top ten hold about 7.4%. Source: peripheral blood, taken in a trial of Ad26.COV2.S vaccine versus placebo. These receptors were taken from a person aged 18-65 years who received the Ad26.COV2.S COVID-19 vaccine or a placebo.

The sample holds a few counts of this clone. The chain links TRBV12-5 to TRBJ1-1, with D unresolved. This CDR3 spans 13 amino acids. The germline V gene encodes CDR1 LGHNT and CDR2 FRNRAP. Trimming pared 1 base from V and 1 base from J, leaving 4 bases between. The DNA of the CDR3 is TGTGCTAGTGGTTTGGAGCCGAACACTGAAGCTTTCTTT. Protein product: CASGLEPNTEAFF. The full variable domain, rest sourced from reference TRBV12-5 and TRBJ1-1, is DARVTQTPRHKVTEMGQEVTMRCQPILGHNTVFWYRQTMMQGLELLAYFRNRAPLDDSGMPKDRFSAEMPDATLATLKIQPSEPRDSAVYFCASGLEPNTEAFFGQGTRLTVV.

The chain has TRBV18 and TRBJ1-2; tentatively, D is TRBD1 (5 bases). V was shortened by 3 bases and J by 0 bases, with 11 bases between the two germline ends. CDR1 is KGHSH and CDR2 is LQKENI in the germline V gene. The CDR3 covers 15 residues. The CDR3 loop reads CASSPVGDPNYGYTF. The DNA of the CDR3 is TGTGCCAGCTCACCCGTGGGGGACCCTAACTATGGCTACACCTTC. Drawing the rest from reference TRBV18 and TRBJ1-2, the complete variable domain is NAGVMQNPRHLVRRRGQEARLRCSPMKGHSHVYWYRQLPEEGLKFMVYLQKENIIDESGMPKERFSAEFPKEGPSILRIQQVVRGDSAAYFCASSPVGDPNYGYTFGSGTRLTVV.

V usage is TRBV5-4 and J usage is TRBJ1-2; 10 bases map to TRBD1. The germline gives CDR1 SGHNT, CDR2 YYREEE (reference sequence). V shed 4 bases, J shed 2 bases, and the junction held 5 bases outside the gene matches. The CDR3 runs to 15 residues. In DNA form, the CDR3 reads TGTGCCAGCAGCCCCCGGGACAGGGGAAACTATGGCTACACCTTC. This encodes CASSPRDRGNYGYTF.

For this clone: Given a much more abundant clone one base away, this may be a read error. The V gene is TRBV7-9, the J gene TRBJ2-2; D not resolved. Per germline, CDR1 SEHNR and CDR2 FQNEAQ (reference sequence). Between the trimmed V and J ends, which lost 2 bases and 0 bases, there was a span of 1 base. This CDR3 comprises 13 residues. CDR3 DNA sequence: TGTGCCAGCAGCTTAACGAACACCGGGGAGCTGTTTTTT. Its translation: CASSLTNTGELFF.

The rearrangement uses TRBV2 and TRBJ1-3; no clear D gene. This CDR3 has 15 residues. The V end lost 1 base, the J end lost 4 bases, and 11 bases lay between the germline ends. In germline, CDR1 is SNHLY, CDR2 FYNNEI. CDR3 sequence: CASSEDSLRGNTIYF. The CDR3 region has the DNA TGTGCCAGCAGTGAAGATTCCCTGAGGGGAAACACCATATATTTT. The complete variable domain, with remaining parts taken from reference TRBV2 and TRBJ1-3, reads EPEVTQTPSHQVTQMGQEVILRCVPISNHLYFYWYRQILGQKVEFLVSFYNNEISEKSEIFDDQFSVERPDGSNFTLKIRSTKLEDSAMYFCASSEDSLRGNTIYFGEGSWLTVV.

This clone appeared once. Other DNA sequences within the sample encode an identical CDR3. The J gene is TRBJ1-1, the V gene TRBV18; D remains ambiguous. The CDR3 has 13 amino acids. CDR1 is KGHSH and CDR2 is LQKENI in the germline V gene. Trimming cost V 2 bases and J 2 bases, with 6 bases left between them. CDR3 nucleotide sequence: TGTGCCAGCTCACCAGGGGTTAACACTGAAGCTTTCTTT. This translates into CASSPGVNTEAFF.

The CDR3, as DNA: TGTGCCAGCAGCCAATTTACCTATGGCTACACCTTC. It is translated as CASSQFTYGYTF. The chain couples TRBV3-1 (or the pseudogene TRBV3-2) to TRBJ1-2; D gene uncertain. The ends were cut back, 2 bases at V and 4 bases at J, with 5 bases in the middle. Germline assignment: CDR1 LGHDT and CDR2 YNNKEL (reference sequence). This CDR3 spans 12 amino acids.

The chain recombines TRBV15 with TRBJ2-1, with 7 bases matching TRBD1. CDR3 length: 16 residues. CDR1 is LNHNV, CDR2 YYDKDF, per germline (reference sequence). Germline trimming cut 5 bases from V and 4 bases from J; bases unmatched to any gene: 11. CDR3 coding DNA: TGTGCCACCAGCGGAGGACAGGCCAGAAGGTACAATGAGCAGTTCTTC. It yields the protein CATSGGQARRYNEQFF.

The genes are TRBV6-6 and TRBJ2-3, with 7 bases identical to TRBD2. The CDR3 is 15 amino acids. Germline V gene data show CDR1 as MNHNY and CDR2 as SVGAGI (reference sequence). The trim removed 4 bases at V and 3 bases at J, leaving 7 bases unmatched. The CDR3 protein is CASSSSGTGTDTQYF. The CDR3, as DNA: TGTGCCAGCAGTTCGAGCGGGACCGGAACAGATACGCAGTATTTT.

Only a few counts were recorded for this clone. The V and J genes are TRBV2 and TRBJ1-1; tentative D call: TRBD1 (6 bases). Germline V gene lookup returns CDR1 SNHLY and CDR2 FYNNEI. Trimming cost V 6 bases and J 1 base, with 9 bases left between them. The CDR3 has 13 residues. CDR3: CASSLDRNTEAFF. As DNA, the CDR3 is TGTGCCAGCAGCCTGGACAGGAACACTGAAGCTTTCTTT.

This sequence joins TRBV21-1 and TRBJ2-7; the table's D call of TRBD1 was not tested on the DNA. TRBV21-1 is labeled a pseudogene. This CDR3 is built from 17 residues. The DNA for the CDR3 is TGTGCCAGCAGCAAAGCGCTTTCCAGGTCGCCTTCCTACGAGCAGTACTTC. Translating gives CASSKALSRSPSYEQYF.

Points on this clone: The sample holds other DNA sequences that translate to the same CDR3. J is TRBJ1-1 and V is TRBV18; 7 bases are shared with TRBD1. Looked up from germline, CDR1 is KGHSH and CDR2 is LQKENI. The trim removed 2 bases at V and 2 bases at J, leaving 2 bases unmatched. The CDR3 length is 14 residues. The CDR3 spells CASSPGTVNTEAFF. CDR3 in DNA: TGTGCCAGCTCACCAGGGACAGTCAACACTGAAGCTTTCTTT.

The chain employs TRBV7-7 and TRBJ2-1, with 8 nucleotides matching TRBD2. The CDR3 covers 18 residues. Trimming cost V 5 bases and J 4 bases; bases outside gene matches: 16. Germline CDR1 and CDR2: SSHAT and FNYEAQ (reference sequence). DNA of the CDR3: TGTGCCAGCAGCCCCACTATTTCTCCGGGGGGGCCATACAATGAGCAGTTCTTC. Amino acid sequence: CASSPTISPGGPYNEQFF.

This clone was detected a few times. The chain recombines TRBV4-2 with TRBJ1-1; perhaps TRBD1 as D (5 bases). CDR3 length equals 13 residues. V lost 4 bases to trimming and J lost 6 bases, with 12 bases between them. Germline V CDR1 and CDR2: LGHNA, YNFKEQ. For the CDR3, the DNA is TGTGCCAGCAGCCCAAGGGGTGGGGCTGAAGCTTTCTTT. Amino acid sequence: CASSPRGGAEAFF.

The chain is built from TRBV19 and TRBJ2-7; maybe TRBD2 (6 bases). Germline V CDR1 and CDR2: LNHDA, SQIVND (reference sequence). Deletions cut 7 bases from V and 2 bases from J, with 15 bases between. The CDR3 loop spans 14 amino acids. The CDR3 DNA is TGTGCCAGTACGGCGGGACTCGGCCCCTACGAGCAGTACTTC. Its protein product is CASTAGLGPYEQYF. Together with reference TRBV19 and TRBJ2-7, the CDR3 gives the full variable domain: DGGITQSPKYLFRKEGQNVTLSCEQNLNHDAMYWYRQDPGQGLRLIYYSQIVNDFQKGDIAEGYSVSREKKESFPLTVTSAQKNPTAFYLCASTAGLGPYEQYFGPGTRLTVT.

V gene TRBV11-2 combines with J gene TRBJ2-7, with D possibly TRBD1 on 5 matching bases. CDR3 length equals 15 residues. The V end was cut by 5 bases, the J end by 6 bases, with 20 bases between. Per the germline V gene, CDR1 is SGHAT and CDR2 is FQNNGV. In nucleotides, the CDR3 is TGTGCCAGCAGCCTTGGGGCCAGCAAAGGGCTCGAGCAGTACTTC. Encoded protein: CASSLGASKGLEQYF.

The rearrangement uses TRBV1 and TRBJ2-3; whether TRBD2, the table's D call, matches the DNA was not checked. TRBV1 is an annotated pseudogene. There are 17 residues in the CDR3. Written as DNA, the CDR3 is TGCACCAGCAGCCATCCCAAGACTAGCGGGGGGGGAGATACGCAGTATTTT. It encodes CTSSHPKTSGGGDTQYF.

J is TRBJ1-2 and V is TRBV30; maybe TRBD1 (5 bases). The CDR3 runs 14 residues. Germline-derived CDR1 and CDR2 are GTSNPN and SVGIG (reference sequence). V dropped 0 bases and J dropped 7 bases, with 15 bases sitting between them. The DNA of the CDR3 is TGTGCCTGGAGTGTCCTAACAGGATCCGGTGGCTACACCTTC. Translated, it gives CAWSVLTGSGGYTF.

This rearrangement joins TRBV11-3 to TRBJ1-4, with D perhaps TRBD1 (5 bases). The CDR3 sequence is 15 residues long. The V gene lost 1 base and the J gene lost 7 bases, with 13 bases spanning the gap. CDR1 is SGHNT and CDR2 is YENEEA in the germline V gene. The chain's CDR3 is CASSLVGTGTEKLFF. For the CDR3, the DNA is TGTGCCAGCAGCTTAGTGGGAACGGGGACTGAAAAACTGTTTTTT.

The genes are TRBV18 and TRBJ2-3; D remains ambiguous. CDR1 is KGHSH, CDR2 LQKENI, per germline. There are 13 residues in the CDR3. Deletions cut 0 bases from V and 6 bases from J, with 7 bases between. Written as DNA, the CDR3 is TGTGCCAGCTCACCACCGGCTCCGGATACGCAGTATTTT. It translates to CASSPPAPDTQYF.

This clone appeared a single time. V gene TRBV11-2 combines with J gene TRBJ2-3; D assignment may be TRBD1 or TRBD2 (5 bases each). Germline loops: CDR1 SGHAT, CDR2 FQNNGV. V was pared by 6 bases and J by 5 bases, with 21 bases between. CDR3 length equals 16 residues. CDR3 nucleotides: TGTGCCAGCAGGTTCCCGGGACCATTGGGCAGAGATACGCAGTATTTT. This translates into CASRFPGPLGRDTQYF.

The chain uses TRBV4-1 and TRBJ2-7; TRBD1 is a possible D gene (6 bases). Trimming stripped 3 bases from V and 2 bases from J, with 20 bases between. CDR1 MGHRA and CDR2 YSYEKL come from the germline V gene. The CDR3 contains 17 residues. DNA for the CDR3: TGCGCCAGCAGCCACAAGCCATACAGGACAGACCCCTACGAGCAGTACTTC. Its protein product is CASSHKPYRTDPYEQYF.

Worth noting for this clone: In the same sample, other DNA sequences code for this CDR3. The chain recombines TRBV6-4 with TRBJ2-6, with D perhaps matching TRBD1 (9 bases). CDR1 and CDR2 from the germline V gene are MRHNA and SNTAGT. This CDR3 has 17 amino acids. Trimming removed 11 bases at V and 2 bases at J, with 22 bases between. The CDR3: CARGGRDREAGANVLTF. CDR3 in DNA: TGTGCCCGGGGGGGTAGGGACAGGGAGGCTGGGGCCAACGTCCTGACTTTC.

V and J are TRBV6-1 and TRBJ2-4; D may be TRBD2 (5 bases). This CDR3 is 16 amino acids long. V was clipped by 1 base and J by 9 bases, with 19 bases between them. CDR1 and CDR2 from the germline V gene are MNHNS and SASEGT. Here the CDR3 reads CASSEVAGQGGTIQYF. In DNA form, the CDR3 reads TGTGCCAGCAGTGAAGTTGCGGGTCAAGGAGGAACCATTCAGTACTTC.

J is TRBJ1-3 and V is TRBV4-1; 7 bases are a match to TRBD1. This CDR3 is built from 16 residues. Germline V gives CDR1 MGHRA, CDR2 YSYEKL. J gave up 4 bases and V 0 bases, and 6 bases lay outside the gene matches. CDR3 loop: CASSQDLGQQGNTIYF. The CDR3 nucleotides are TGCGCCAGCAGCCAAGATTTGGGACAGCAAGGAAACACCATATATTTT.